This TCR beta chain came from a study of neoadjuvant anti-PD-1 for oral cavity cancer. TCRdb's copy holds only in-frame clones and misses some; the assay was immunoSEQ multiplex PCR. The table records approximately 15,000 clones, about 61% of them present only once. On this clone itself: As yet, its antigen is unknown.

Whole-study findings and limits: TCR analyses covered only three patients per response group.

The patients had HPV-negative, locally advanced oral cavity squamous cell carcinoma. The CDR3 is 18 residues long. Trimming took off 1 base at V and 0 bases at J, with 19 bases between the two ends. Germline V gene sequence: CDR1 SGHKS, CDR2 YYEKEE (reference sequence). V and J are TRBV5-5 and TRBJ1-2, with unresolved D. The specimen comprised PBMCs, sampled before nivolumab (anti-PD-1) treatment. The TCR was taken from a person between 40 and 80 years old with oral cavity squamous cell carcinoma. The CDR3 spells CASSLLPLDGYANYGYTF. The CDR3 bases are TGTGCCAGCAGCTTGCTGCCCCTGGACGGCTATGCTAACTATGGCTACACCTTC.